This T cell receptor (beta chain) was sequenced in a study of sequential checkpoint blockade in melanoma. Libraries were prepared by immunoSEQ multiplex PCR; TCRdb keeps only in-frame clonotypes and omits some of them. The sample consists of a few thousand clones, roughly a fifth of them appearing once. Treatment noted: randomized to nivolumab then ipilimumab (arm A) or the reverse (arm B). This clone was observed at least ten times. Trimming took off 4 bases at V and 0 bases at J, with 13 bases between the two ends. The germline CDR1 and CDR2 sequences are SGDLS and YYNGEE. The CDR3 length is 15 residues.

The rearrangement joins TRBV9 to TRBJ1-1; D not resolved. The source is a human patient with melanoma. Some clones in this sample may be carry-over from other donors' samples. Sequenced here: tumor tissue (inferred from file names), sampled from a patient given nivolumab and ipilimumab in sequence. CDR3 sequence: CASSPNPILNTEAFF. CDR3 nucleotide sequence: TGTGCCAGCAGCCCCAACCCCATTTTGAACACTGAAGCTTTCTTT.